Reported below is one T cell receptor beta chain. What it binds is unknown. The PCR used 60 Vbeta and 13 Jbeta primers. Profiling relied on immunoSEQ multiplex PCR, and the TCRdb table lists in-frame clones only, not all of them. The sample records 80,000 to 95,000 clones, 79% being singletons. The sample belongs to a study of cytomegalovirus exposure and HLA in healthy donors. Overall study: Of 398 genotyped donors, about 81% clustered with self-reported Caucasian donors.

General study findings and limits: Roughly even sequencing depth across donors was the assumption behind the presence/absence analyses. Earlier results showed most TCR beta V segments being productive about 90% or about 30% of the time.

The sample consisted of PBMCs. This TCR was recovered from a woman in her forties in good health and CMV-seropositive.

CDR3 sequence: CASSQGGTSGGWGTDTQYF. The CDR3 bases are TGTGCCAGCAGCCAAGGCGGGACTAGCGGGGGTTGGGGCACAGATACGCAGTATTTT. The chain uses TRBV5-6 and TRBJ2-3; 14 bases align to TRBD2. J lost 1 base, V lost 4 bases, and 11 bases had no gene match. This CDR3 is 19 amino acids long. The germline CDR1 and CDR2 sequences are SGHDT and YYEEEE.